This paragraph covers one T cell receptor beta chain sequence. In the original processing: Sequenced samples showed a median of approximately 96,000 TCRs each, with counts running from around 25,000 to 690,000. Using its own MiXCR run on the RACE reads, TCRdb lists one record per CDR3 protein. It is TCRdb's table, rather than the study itself, that gives the V and J calls and clone size. The profile covers approximately 74,000 distinct CDR3 sequences, with 30% to 35% appearing a single time and about 9.6% taken by the ten largest. Germline lookup yields CDR1 SSHAT and CDR2 FNYEAQ (reference sequence). The CDR3 sequence is 14 residues long. V lost 3 bases, J lost 2 bases, and 7 bases lay in between. Time point described: patch test 1, 2 weeks after DPC sensitization. Indicated treatment: therapeutic diphenylcyclopropenone sensitization with weekly scalp DPC. From whole blood left unfractionated, total RNA was extracted.

These data come from a study of human T cells and chemical hapten exposure. Study-level information: For sensitization, 2% DPC was applied to an approximately 2 cm by approximately 2 cm patch of upper inner arm skin. Upper back patch tests used 0.01% DPC, scored after 6 days.

The rearrangement links TRBV7-7 to TRBJ2-2; D ambiguous. This clonotype was obtained from a man aged 35 to 55 with alopecia areata. Some clones in this sample may be carry-over from other donors' samples. The sample consisted of whole blood, taken in connection with sensitization to the hapten diphenylcyclopropenone (DPC). CDR3 sequence reads: CASSFNRNTGELFF. For the CDR3, the DNA is TGTGCCAGCAGCTTTAACAGAAACACCGGGGAGCTGTTTTTT.